This is a list of T cell receptor beta chains from one sample in a study of T cells of healthy individuals. TCRdb itself ran the 5' RACE reads through MiXCR, one entry per CDR3 protein. Of around 53,000 distinct CDR3 sequences in the sample, approximately 14% were seen once. These receptor sequences come from a human donor in good health. Each CDR3 is given with its conserved first and last residue.

j_call,v_call,cdr3_aa
TRBJ1-2,TRBV6-2/TRBV6-3,CASSLDSYYGYTF
TRBJ2-1,TRBV19,CASSIIAEIYNEQFF
TRBJ2-3,TRBV18,CASSPQGPSTDTQYF
TRBJ2-7,TRBV6-2/TRBV6-3,CASNIGISYEQYF
TRBJ2-2,TRBV9,CASSVGRVAGELFF
TRBJ2-5,TRBV29-1,CSVDLAGGGYQETQYF
TRBJ1-2,TRBV12-3/TRBV12-4,CASGSGARYGYTF
TRBJ2-2,TRBV4-3,CASSQDNGGGELFF
TRBJ1-1,TRBV27,CASSPRSGRGLVVNTEAFF
TRBJ2-5,TRBV4-3,CASSPKTLAETYQETQYF
TRBJ2-3,TRBV24-1,CATGEEAGYTDTQYF
TRBJ2-2,TRBV24-1,CATSSGGTGELFF
TRBJ2-7,TRBV7-2,CASSLTRGQTYEQYF
TRBJ2-2,TRBV5-1,CASSLEGQETGELFF
TRBJ2-7,TRBV7-9,CASSSGQGGNYEQYF
TRBJ2-7,TRBV23-1,CASSQPGTGGYEQYF
TRBJ1-2,TRBV6-2/TRBV6-3,CATVQNYGYTF
TRBJ2-1,TRBV30,CAWSLPITSGSGYNEQFF
TRBJ2-7,TRBV7-2,CASSDGLGPYEQYF
TRBJ1-4,TRBV12-3/TRBV12-4,CASRPGTEKLFF
TRBJ2-5,TRBV6-6,CASSTDLGETQYF
TRBJ1-1,TRBV20-1,CSAFSLGLGNTEAFF
TRBJ1-2,TRBV20-1,CSARETGTGRDYGYTF
TRBJ1-1,TRBV20-1,CSASRDRGPRGTEAFF
TRBJ2-5,TRBV12-3/TRBV12-4,CASSSGLAGTQYF
TRBJ1-4,TRBV7-2,CASSLGGFSGNEKLFF
TRBJ1-1,TRBV5-1,CASSPDSLNTEAFF
TRBJ2-1,TRBV24-1,CATSDLTSGVRNEQFF
TRBJ1-1,TRBV27,CASSVPGQGAEAFF
TRBJ1-1,TRBV11-2,CASSLGGTGNTEAFF
TRBJ2-2,TRBV7-2,CASSRYSGGGTGELFF
TRBJ2-7,TRBV18,CASSPQGRLREQYF
TRBJ1-5,TRBV7-2,CASSLTVNQPQHF
TRBJ2-7,TRBV10-3,CAIRGYDRGSYEQYF
TRBJ2-5,TRBV10-3,CAISGGETQYF
TRBJ2-2,TRBV10-3,CAMDRANTGELFF
TRBJ2-3,TRBV7-2,CASRVSQFTQYF
TRBJ2-5,TRBV5-1,CASSPTKTSERETQYF
TRBJ2-7,TRBV6-2/TRBV6-3,CASRTISYEQYF
TRBJ2-6,TRBV7-2,CASFAGGAGANVLTF
TRBJ2-5,TRBV12-3/TRBV12-4,CASSDRDLTQYF
TRBJ2-3,TRBV7-6,CASSFTSGGPRGDTQYF
TRBJ2-7,TRBV27,CAASPGLAYEQYF
TRBJ2-3,TRBV20-1,CSVPGLETDTQYF
TRBJ2-7,TRBV12-3/TRBV12-4,CASRPSGSLYEQYF
TRBJ2-3,TRBV20-1,CSAKRIAGGRSGDTQYF
TRBJ2-3,TRBV20-1,CSATFLLAGHTDTQYF
TRBJ2-1,TRBV12-5,CASGSPAGGASYNEQFF
TRBJ2-5,TRBV20-1,CSATGGGREETQYF
TRBJ2-1,TRBV7-2,CASSLGLALYNEQFF
TRBJ2-7,TRBV4-1,CASSPQETVPYEQYF
TRBJ2-6,TRBV7-2,CASTRDRIASGANVLTF
TRBJ1-5,TRBV20-1,CSAIRQGMSNQPQHF
TRBJ1-2,TRBV10-3,CAISESSGYTF
TRBJ2-1,TRBV28,CASSLILDSSSYNEQFF
TRBJ2-6,TRBV29-1,CSVDFGLAIDSGANVLTF
TRBJ2-1,TRBV9,CASSVPNREQFF
TRBJ2-7,TRBV6-5,CASSYEKGNEQYF